A single sample is the source of the 21 T cell receptor beta chains below, sequenced in a study of T cells in localized non-small cell lung cancer. This table comes from immunoSEQ multiplex PCR, and its TCRdb copy is limited to in-frame clones, with some not included. Altogether around 34,000 clones are present, 93% being singletons, with the ten largest covering under 8%. The source was peripheral blood, collected before any cancer treatment. These TCRs come from a female donor of 60 years or more with stage I lung adenocarcinoma.

The gene calls are TRBV28 and TRBJ1-2, with no clear D. V lost 5 bases, J lost 2 bases, and 9 bases lay in between. CDR3 length: 13 residues. Germline V gene sequence: CDR1 MDHEN, CDR2 SYDVKM. The CDR3 DNA is TGTGCCAGCAGTCAACAGCGAAACTATGGCTACACCTTC. This sequence encodes CASSQQRNYGYTF.

V and J are TRBV28 and TRBJ2-7; D might be TRBD1 (7 bases). V gave up 3 bases and J gave up 3 bases, with 18 bases separating them. The germline V gene has CDR1 MDHEN and CDR2 SYDVKM. This CDR3 comprises 16 residues. CDR3 amino acids: CASSLIQGGYDYEQYF. The CDR3 DNA sequence: TGTGCCAGCAGTTTGATTCAGGGGGGATATGACTACGAGCAGTACTTC.

The chain recombines TRBV7-2 with TRBJ1-5; D remains ambiguous. The CDR3 spans 15 residues. CDR1 is SGHTA, CDR2 FQGNSA, per germline. The V gene lost 5 bases and the J gene lost 0 bases, with 11 bases spanning the gap. The CDR3 protein is CASSPTGYSNQPQHF. In DNA, the CDR3 is TGTGCCAGCAGCCCCACGGGATATAGCAATCAGCCCCAGCATTTT.

This chain connects TRBV27 to TRBJ2-3, with D unresolved. Germline V gene lookup returns CDR1 MNHEY and CDR2 SMNVEV (reference sequence). Deletions cut 4 bases from V and 3 bases from J, with 8 bases between. The CDR3 is made up of 13 amino acids. CDR3 sequence: CASSSHQTDTQYF. The CDR3 coding sequence is TGTGCCAGCAGTTCCCATCAAACAGATACGCAGTATTTT.

This chain joins TRBV6-1 and TRBJ1-1; 8 bases map to TRBD1. This CDR3 is built from 15 residues. With V trimmed by 4 bases and J by 0 bases, 4 bases remained unmatched. Looked up from germline, CDR1 is MNHNS and CDR2 is SASEGT. The CDR3 nucleotides are TGTGCCAGCAGTGTAGAACAGGGGGTGAACACTGAAGCTTTCTTT. Protein product: CASSVEQGVNTEAFF.

The chain recombines TRBV14 with TRBJ2-7; 9 positions agree with TRBD1. CDR1 and CDR2 (germline): SGHDN, FVKESK. CDR3 length: 12 residues. V was pared by 8 bases and J by 6 bases, with 5 bases of the junction left unmatched. CDR3 DNA: TGTGCCAGCCGACAGGGGGGCCGCGAGCAGTACGTC. Protein: CASRQGGREQYV.

This sequence joins TRBV5-6 and TRBJ2-1; tentative D call: TRBD1 (5 bases). Trimming removed 3 bases from V and 7 bases from J, with 8 bases in between. The CDR3 is 12 amino acids. Germline V CDR1 and CDR2: SGHDT, YYEEEE. The CDR3 reads CASSSQGNEQFF. In DNA, the CDR3 is TGTGCCAGCAGCTCCCAGGGAAATGAGCAGTTCTTC.

This sequence joins TRBV4-1 and TRBJ1-2, with TRBD1 as a possible D gene (5 bases). The CDR3 extends over 18 amino acids. Looked up from germline, CDR1 is MGHRA and CDR2 is YSYEKL. Between the trimmed V and J ends, which lost 1 base and 4 bases, there was a span of 22 bases. This CDR3 is CASSQVILTGTTRYGYTF. The CDR3 bases are TGCGCCAGCAGCCAAGTCATATTAACCGGGACGACCCGCTATGGCTACACCTTC.

DNA for the CDR3: TGTGCCAGCAGCGGGGCAGGGAGGGTAATTACGCAGTATTTT. It specifies CASSGAGRVITQYF. The rearrangement uses TRBV11-2 and TRBJ2-3; 7 nucleotides agree with TRBD2. CDR3 length: 14 amino acids. V shed 5 bases, J shed 8 bases, and the junction held 10 bases outside the gene matches. Per germline, CDR1 SGHAT and CDR2 FQNNGV.

The CDR3 region is CASGQDLYGYTF. CDR3 nucleotides: TGTGCCAGTGGACAGGACCTCTATGGCTACACCTTC. The rearrangement uses TRBV11-3 and TRBJ1-2; 7 nucleotides match TRBD1. Per the germline V gene, CDR1 is SGHNT and CDR2 is YENEEA. V was pared by 9 bases and J by 4 bases, with 5 bases of the junction left unmatched. The CDR3 loop spans 12 amino acids.

This chain connects TRBV27 to TRBJ2-7, with D maybe TRBD1 (6 bases). Germline V lookup: CDR1 MNHEY, CDR2 SMNVEV (reference sequence). The CDR3 has 17 amino acids. The germline V and J ends were trimmed by 2 bases and 4 bases, with 21 bases remaining between them. CDR3 bases: TGTGCCAGCAGTTTACCAGGACAGAGCAAGTTATTTTACGAGCAGTACGTC. Encoded protein: CASSLPGQSKLFYEQYV.

The V call is TRBV6-1, the J call TRBJ1-2; possibly TRBD1 for D (5 bases). Germline CDR1 is MNHNS and CDR2 is SASEGT. V lost 8 bases, J lost 6 bases, and 22 bases lay in between. The CDR3 runs 15 residues. CDR3 coding DNA: TGTGCCAGCCATCTAACCTACGACAGCTCAGATGGCTACACCTTC. Translation gives CASHLTYDSSDGYTF.

This rearrangement joins TRBV10-1 to TRBJ1-1, with unresolved D. Germline V gene lookup returns CDR1 WNHNN and CDR2 SYGVQD (reference sequence). CDR3 size: 14 residues. Trimming left V 0 bases short and J 0 bases short, with 5 bases between. In nucleotides, the CDR3 is TGCGCCAGCAGTGAGTCTGGGCTGAACACTGAAGCTTTCTTT. Amino acid sequence: CASSESGLNTEAFF.

The chain uses TRBV28 and TRBJ1-4; D unresolved. The CDR3 contains 13 residues. Germline loops: CDR1 MDHEN, CDR2 SYDVKM. The germline V and J ends were trimmed by 3 bases and 7 bases, with 9 bases remaining between them. The CDR3 loop reads CASSFKNSEKLFF. CDR3 sequence (DNA): TGTGCCAGCAGTTTTAAGAATTCTGAAAAACTGTTTTTT. The whole variable domain, remainder taken from reference TRBV28 and TRBJ1-4, is DVKVTQSSRYLVKRTGEKVFLECVQDMDHENMFWYRQDPGLGLRLIYFSYDVKMKEKGDIPEGYSVSREKKERFSLILESASTNQTSMYLCASSFKNSEKLFFGSGTQLSVL.

J is TRBJ2-5 and V is TRBV10-1; TRBD2 agrees at 11 bases. The CDR3 extends over 14 amino acids. V was clipped by 4 bases and J by 4 bases; unmatched bases: 2. Germline V lookup: CDR1 WNHNN, CDR2 SYGVQD (reference sequence). CDR3 nucleotides: TGCGCCAGCAGTGCCGGGACTAGCGGAGAGACCCAGTACTTC. Its translation: CASSAGTSGETQYF.

The chain employs TRBV6-1 and TRBJ1-1; perhaps TRBD1 as D (5 bases). Germline lookup yields CDR1 MNHNS and CDR2 SASEGT. The V and J ends lost 11 bases and 1 base respectively, with 17 bases between them. CDR3 length: 14 amino acids. The CDR3 protein is CAAGRGAPNTEAFF. The CDR3 DNA sequence: TGTGCCGCAGGGCGAGGGGCACCGAACACTGAAGCTTTCTTT.

The chain links TRBV13 to TRBJ1-2; no reliable D call. This CDR3 comprises 11 residues. Germline V gene sequence: CDR1 PRHDT, CDR2 FYEKMQ (reference sequence). Trimming pared 0 bases from V and 8 bases from J, leaving 4 bases between. The CDR3: CASSLGKGYTF. The CDR3 nucleotides are TGTGCCAGCAGCTTAGGGAAGGGCTACACCTTC.

The chain carries TRBV30 and TRBJ2-3; TRBD1 agrees at 9 bases. Germline CDR1 reads GTSNPN; CDR2 reads SVGIG (reference sequence). V lost 1 base and J lost 10; bases outside the gene matches: 3. The CDR3 is 12 residues long. CDR3 protein: CAWSEDRGAQYF. CDR3 DNA sequence: TGTGCCTGGAGTGAAGACAGGGGGGCGCAGTATTTT.

Remarks on this clone: The junction departs from the called germline gene at one end, perhaps through a read error. This rearrangement joins TRBV15 to TRBJ1-4, with TRBD1 matching 9 bases. Germline CDR1 is LNHNV and CDR2 is YYDKDF (reference sequence). This CDR3 has 13 residues. This CDR3 reads CALRGTGFEELFF. The CDR3 DNA is TGTGCCTTGCGAGGGACAGGGTTTGAAGAACTGTTTTTT.

This clone occurred a few times. The chain is built from TRBV7-2 and TRBJ1-3, with D maybe TRBD1 (5 bases). The CDR3 has 17 residues. From germline, CDR1 is SGHTA and CDR2 FQGNSA. Trimming shortened V by 4 bases and J by 3 bases, and 19 bases separated the two germline ends. The chain's CDR3 is CASSSKAGSLVGNTIYF. The CDR3 nucleotides read TGTGCCAGCAGCTCGAAGGCAGGGTCGCTAGTTGGAAACACCATATATTTT. The full variable domain, completed using reference TRBV7-2 and TRBJ1-3, is GAGVSQSPSNKVTEKGKDVELRCDPISGHTALYWYRQSLGQGLEFLIYFQGNSAPDKSGLPSDRFSAERTGGSVSTLTIQRTQQEDSAVYLCASSSKAGSLVGNTIYFGEGSWLTVV.

The chain has TRBV6-5 and TRBJ1-2; TRBD1 is a possible D gene (5 bases). Trimming removed 8 bases from V and 6 bases from J, with 22 bases in between. The CDR3 is 15 residues long. The germline V gene has CDR1 MNHEY and CDR2 SVGAGI. The CDR3 loop is CASHLTYDSSDGYTF. CDR3 nucleotide sequence: TGTGCCAGCCATCTAACCTACGACAGCTCAGATGGCTACACCTTC.